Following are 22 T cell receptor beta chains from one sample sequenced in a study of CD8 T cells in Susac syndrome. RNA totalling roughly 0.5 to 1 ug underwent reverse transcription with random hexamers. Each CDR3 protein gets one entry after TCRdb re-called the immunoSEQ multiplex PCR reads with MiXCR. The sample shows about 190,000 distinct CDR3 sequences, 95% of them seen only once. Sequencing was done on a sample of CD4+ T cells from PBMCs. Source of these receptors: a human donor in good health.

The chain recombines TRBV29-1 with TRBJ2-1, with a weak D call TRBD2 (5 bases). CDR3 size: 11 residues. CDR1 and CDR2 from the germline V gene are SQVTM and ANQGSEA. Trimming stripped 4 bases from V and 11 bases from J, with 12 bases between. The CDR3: CSVGTLRQQFF. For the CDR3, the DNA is TGCAGCGTTGGGACTCTTCGACAGCAGTTCTTC.

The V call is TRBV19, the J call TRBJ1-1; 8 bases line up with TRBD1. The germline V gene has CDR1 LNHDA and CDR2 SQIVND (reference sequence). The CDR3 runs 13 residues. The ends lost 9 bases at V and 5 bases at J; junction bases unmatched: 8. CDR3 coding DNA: TGTGCCAGCGGACAGGGTGTCCGGACTGAAGCTTTCTTT. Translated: CASGQGVRTEAFF.

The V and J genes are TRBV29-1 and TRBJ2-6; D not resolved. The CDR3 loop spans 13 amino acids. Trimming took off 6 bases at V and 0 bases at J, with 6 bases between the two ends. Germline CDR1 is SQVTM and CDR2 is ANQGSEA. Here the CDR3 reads CSVKDSGANVLTF. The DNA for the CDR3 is TGCAGCGTCAAGGACTCTGGGGCCAACGTCCTGACTTTC.

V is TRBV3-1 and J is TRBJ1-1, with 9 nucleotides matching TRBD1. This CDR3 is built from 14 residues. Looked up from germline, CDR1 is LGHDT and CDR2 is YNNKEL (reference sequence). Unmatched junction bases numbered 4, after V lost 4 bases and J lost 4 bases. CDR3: CASSPLTGGTEAFF. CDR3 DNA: TGTGCCAGCAGCCCCCTGACAGGGGGCACTGAAGCTTTCTTT.

CDR3 sequence (DNA): TGTGCCAGCAGCTTGGAAGGGCGGGGAGTGTTCACAGATACGCAGTATTTT. The encoded protein is CASSLEGRGVFTDTQYF. The V and J genes are TRBV5-4 and TRBJ2-3; tentatively, D is TRBD2 (6 bases). The ends were cut back, 0 bases at V and 2 bases at J, with 16 bases in the middle. Germline assignment: CDR1 SGHNT and CDR2 YYREEE (reference sequence). This CDR3 contains 17 residues.

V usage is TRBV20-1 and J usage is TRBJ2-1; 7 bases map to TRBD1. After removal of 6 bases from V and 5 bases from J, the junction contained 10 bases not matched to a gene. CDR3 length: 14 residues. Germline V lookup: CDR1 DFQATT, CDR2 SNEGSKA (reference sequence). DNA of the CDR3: TGCAGTGCGACCGGGACAGTACTCGACAATGAGCAGTTCTTC. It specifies CSATGTVLDNEQFF.

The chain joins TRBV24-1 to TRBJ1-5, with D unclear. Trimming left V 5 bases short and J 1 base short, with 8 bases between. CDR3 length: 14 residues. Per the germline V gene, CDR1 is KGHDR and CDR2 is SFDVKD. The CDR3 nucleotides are TGTGCCACCAGTGTGGCCGGGAGCAATCAGCCCCAGCATTTT. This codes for CATSVAGSNQPQHF.

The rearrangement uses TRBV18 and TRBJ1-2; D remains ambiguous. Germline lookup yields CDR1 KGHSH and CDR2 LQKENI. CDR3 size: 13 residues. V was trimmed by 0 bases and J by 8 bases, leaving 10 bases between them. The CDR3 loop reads CASSPPGSWGYTF. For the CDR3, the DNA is TGTGCCAGCTCACCACCGGGGTCCTGGGGCTACACCTTC.

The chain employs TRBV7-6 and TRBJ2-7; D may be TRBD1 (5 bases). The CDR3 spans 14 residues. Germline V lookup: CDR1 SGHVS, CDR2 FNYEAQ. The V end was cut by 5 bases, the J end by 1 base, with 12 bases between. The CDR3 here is CASSLFAGSYEQYV. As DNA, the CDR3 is TGTGCCAGCAGCCTCTTCGCAGGGTCCTACGAGCAGTACGTC.

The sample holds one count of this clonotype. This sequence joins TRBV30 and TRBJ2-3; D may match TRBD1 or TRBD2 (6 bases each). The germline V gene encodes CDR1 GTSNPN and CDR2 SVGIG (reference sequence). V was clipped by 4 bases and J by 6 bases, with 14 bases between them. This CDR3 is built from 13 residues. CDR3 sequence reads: CAWNGWGADTQYF. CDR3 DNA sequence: TGTGCCTGGAATGGGTGGGGGGCCGATACGCAGTATTTT.

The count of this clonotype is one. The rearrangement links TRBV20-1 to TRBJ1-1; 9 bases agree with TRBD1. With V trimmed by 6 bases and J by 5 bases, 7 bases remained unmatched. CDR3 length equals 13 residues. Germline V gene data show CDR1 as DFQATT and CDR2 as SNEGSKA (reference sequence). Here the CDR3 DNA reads TGCAGTGCAACACAGGGGGCGCAGACTGAAGCTTTCTTT. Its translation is CSATQGAQTEAFF.

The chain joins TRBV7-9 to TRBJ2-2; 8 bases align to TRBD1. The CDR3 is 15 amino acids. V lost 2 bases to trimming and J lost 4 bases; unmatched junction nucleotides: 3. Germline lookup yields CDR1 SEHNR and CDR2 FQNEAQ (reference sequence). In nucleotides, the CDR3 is TGTGCCAGCAGCTTACAGGGGGCTGGCACCGGGGAGCTGTTTTTT. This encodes CASSLQGAGTGELFF.

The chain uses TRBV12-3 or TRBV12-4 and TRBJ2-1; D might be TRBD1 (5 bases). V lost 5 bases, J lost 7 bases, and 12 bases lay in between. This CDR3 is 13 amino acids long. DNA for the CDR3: TGTGCCAGCAGTGGGGCCCGGCGGAATGAGCAGTTCTTC. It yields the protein CASSGARRNEQFF.

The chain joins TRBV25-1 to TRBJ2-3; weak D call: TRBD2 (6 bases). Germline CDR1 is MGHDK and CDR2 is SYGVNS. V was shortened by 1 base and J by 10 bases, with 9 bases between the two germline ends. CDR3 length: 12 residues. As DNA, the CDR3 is TGTGCCAGCAGTGAATCCCGGAGGGCGCAGTATTTT. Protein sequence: CASSESRRAQYF.

The chain's CDR3 is CASSLPSGTEAFF. CDR3 DNA sequence: TGTGCCAGCAGTTTGCCCTCGGGCACTGAAGCTTTCTTT. The chain links TRBV12-3 or TRBV12-4 to TRBJ1-1, with D unclear. The CDR3 runs 13 residues. The V end lost 3 bases, the J end lost 4 bases, and 9 bases lay between the germline ends.

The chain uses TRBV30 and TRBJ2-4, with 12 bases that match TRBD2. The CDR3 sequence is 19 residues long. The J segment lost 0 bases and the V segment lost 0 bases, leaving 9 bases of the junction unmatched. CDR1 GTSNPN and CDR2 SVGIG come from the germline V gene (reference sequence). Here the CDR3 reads CAWSVGLAGSSPAKNIQYF. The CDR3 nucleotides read TGTGCCTGGAGTGTGGGACTAGCGGGTAGTTCCCCAGCCAAAAACATTCAGTACTTC. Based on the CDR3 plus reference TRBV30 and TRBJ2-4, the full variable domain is SQTIHQWPATLVQPVGSPLSLECTVEGTSNPNLYWYRQAAGRGLQLLFYSVGIGQISSEVPQNLSASRPQDRQFILSSKKLLLSDSGFYLCAWSVGLAGSSPAKNIQYFGAGTRLSVL.

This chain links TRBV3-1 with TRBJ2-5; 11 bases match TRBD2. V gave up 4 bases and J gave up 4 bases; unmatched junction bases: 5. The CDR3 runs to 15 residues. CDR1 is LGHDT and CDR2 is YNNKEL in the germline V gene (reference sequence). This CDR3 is CASSLIAGGTETQYF. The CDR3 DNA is TGTGCCAGCAGCCTCATAGCGGGAGGGACAGAGACCCAGTACTTC.

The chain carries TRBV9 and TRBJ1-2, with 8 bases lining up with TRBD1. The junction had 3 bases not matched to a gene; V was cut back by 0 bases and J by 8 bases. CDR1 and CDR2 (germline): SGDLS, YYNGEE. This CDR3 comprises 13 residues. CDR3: CASSVVQGAGYTF. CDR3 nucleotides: TGTGCCAGCAGCGTAGTCCAGGGGGCGGGCTACACCTTC.

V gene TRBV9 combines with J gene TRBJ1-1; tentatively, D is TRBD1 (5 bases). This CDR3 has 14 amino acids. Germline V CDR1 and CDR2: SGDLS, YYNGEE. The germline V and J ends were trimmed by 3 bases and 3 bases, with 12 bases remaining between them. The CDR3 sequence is CASSAAVRDTEAFF. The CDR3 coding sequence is TGTGCCAGCAGCGCCGCCGTCAGGGACACTGAAGCTTTCTTT.

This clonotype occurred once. In DNA, the CDR3 is TGTGCCAGCAGTGAAGACAGCCAAGAGACCCAGTACTTC. Translating it yields CASSEDSQETQYF. The chain employs TRBV2 and TRBJ2-5; the D is unclear. CDR1 and CDR2 (germline): SNHLY, FYNNEI. The CDR3 covers 13 residues. Trimming shortened V by 1 base and J by 1 base, and 4 bases separated the two germline ends.

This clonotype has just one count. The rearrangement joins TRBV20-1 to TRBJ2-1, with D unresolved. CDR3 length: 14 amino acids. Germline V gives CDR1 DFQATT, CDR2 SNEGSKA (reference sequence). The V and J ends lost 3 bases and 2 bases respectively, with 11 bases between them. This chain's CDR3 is CSARRQLAYNEQFF. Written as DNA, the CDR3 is TGCAGTGCTAGGAGGCAGTTAGCCTACAATGAGCAGTTCTTC.

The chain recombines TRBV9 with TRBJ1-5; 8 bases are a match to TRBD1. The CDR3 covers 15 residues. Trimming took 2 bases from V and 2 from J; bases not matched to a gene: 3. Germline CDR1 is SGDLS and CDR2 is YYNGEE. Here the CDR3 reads CASSVSGQGNQPQHF. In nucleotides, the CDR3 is TGTGCCAGCAGCGTGTCGGGACAGGGCAATCAGCCCCAGCATTTT.